This entry describes one T cell receptor beta chain. This record comes from a study of T cell responses to AZD1222 COVID-19 vaccine. V lost 6 bases to trimming and J lost 3 bases, with 12 bases between them. The CDR3 runs 14 residues. The V gene's germline CDR1 is MNHEY and CDR2 SVGAGI. Clones were sequenced by immunoSEQ multiplex PCR, and TCRdb holds only the in-frame ones, with some missing. The sample has roughly 120,000 clones, around 88% seen once. Here the sequenced sample was peripheral blood, taken on day 0 of AZD1222 vaccination. This TCR came from an adult in good health. The chain employs TRBV6-5 and TRBJ1-5, with D perhaps matching TRBD1 (6 bases). The CDR3 DNA follows: TGTGCCAGCAGGAAGGACAGACCCAATCAGCCCCAGCATTTT. The encoded protein is CASRKDRPNQPQHF.